Following are 8 T cell receptor beta chains from one sample sequenced in a study of CD8 T cells in Susac syndrome. cDNA came from approximately 0.5 to 1 ug RNA primed by random hexamers. TCRdb re-called the immunoSEQ multiplex PCR reads with MiXCR, one entry per CDR3 protein. The table lists under 200,000 distinct CDR3 sequences, around 94% of them singletons. Sequenced: CD4+ T cells from PBMCs. These receptors originate from a human donor with Susac syndrome.

The genes are TRBV9 and TRBJ2-2; either TRBD1 or TRBD2 may supply D (5 bases each). V lost 0 bases to trimming and J lost 5 bases, with 11 bases between them. The length of the CDR3 is 15 residues. Per the germline V gene, CDR1 is SGDLS and CDR2 is YYNGEE. CDR3 in DNA: TGTGCCAGCAGCGTAGCTACTGGGGGAACCGGGGAGCTGTTTTTT. Its translation: CASSVATGGTGELFF.

V and J are TRBV20-1 and TRBJ2-2; D is unresolved. V was clipped by 3 bases and J by 0 bases, with 8 bases between them. The CDR3 consists of 14 residues. The germline V gene has CDR1 DFQATT and CDR2 SNEGSKA (reference sequence). The CDR3 spells CSASSDANTGELFF. CDR3 in DNA: TGCAGTGCTAGTTCTGACGCGAACACCGGGGAGCTGTTTTTT.

This chain joins TRBV15 and TRBJ1-2; D unresolved. V dropped 0 bases and J dropped 4 bases, with 12 bases sitting between them. This CDR3 comprises 15 residues. The V gene's germline CDR1 is LNHNV and CDR2 YYDKDF (reference sequence). The CDR3 here is CATSRDQEGLYGYTF. The CDR3 DNA reads as TGTGCCACCAGCAGAGATCAGGAGGGCCTCTATGGCTACACCTTC.

The chain joins TRBV29-1 to TRBJ1-2; no firm D call. The germline V gene has CDR1 SQVTM and CDR2 ANQGSEA. V lost 4 bases and J lost 2, with 8 bases in between. This CDR3 contains 12 residues. The CDR3 sequence: CSVVEGNYGYTF. CDR3 coding DNA: TGCAGCGTTGTTGAAGGGAACTATGGCTACACCTTC.

This chain's CDR3 is CASSLQWDEKLFF. DNA for the CDR3: TGTGCCAGCAGCTTACAATGGGATGAAAAACTGTTTTTT. The rearrangement joins TRBV5-4 to TRBJ1-4; D is uncertain. Germline V CDR1 and CDR2: SGHNT, YYREEE (reference sequence). V was pared by 2 bases and J by 6 bases, with 8 bases between. The CDR3 totals 13 residues.

The rearrangement joins TRBV29-1 to TRBJ1-2; TRBD1 is a possible D gene (6 bases). The CDR3 is made up of 15 amino acids. The germline gives CDR1 SQVTM, CDR2 ANQGSEA. The CDR3 nucleotides are TGCATCCCCCCTCCTGGGGGGCTCATTAGATATGGCTACACCTTC. Amino acid sequence: CIPPPGGLIRYGYTF.

The rearrangement uses TRBV11-2 and TRBJ1-3; D remains unclear. This CDR3 comprises 12 residues. CDR1 is SGHAT, CDR2 FQNNGV, per germline. Trimming left V 3 bases short and J 8 bases short, with 8 bases between. CDR3 nucleotide sequence: TGTGCCAGCAGCTTCTCCGAGGACACCATATATTTT. It is translated as CASSFSEDTIYF.

The chain is built from TRBV29-1 and TRBJ2-1, with D unresolved. Germline lookup yields CDR1 SQVTM and CDR2 ANQGSEA. The CDR3 has 8 amino acids. CDR3 bases: TGCACCTACAATGAGCAGTTCTTC. Its protein is CTYNEQFF.